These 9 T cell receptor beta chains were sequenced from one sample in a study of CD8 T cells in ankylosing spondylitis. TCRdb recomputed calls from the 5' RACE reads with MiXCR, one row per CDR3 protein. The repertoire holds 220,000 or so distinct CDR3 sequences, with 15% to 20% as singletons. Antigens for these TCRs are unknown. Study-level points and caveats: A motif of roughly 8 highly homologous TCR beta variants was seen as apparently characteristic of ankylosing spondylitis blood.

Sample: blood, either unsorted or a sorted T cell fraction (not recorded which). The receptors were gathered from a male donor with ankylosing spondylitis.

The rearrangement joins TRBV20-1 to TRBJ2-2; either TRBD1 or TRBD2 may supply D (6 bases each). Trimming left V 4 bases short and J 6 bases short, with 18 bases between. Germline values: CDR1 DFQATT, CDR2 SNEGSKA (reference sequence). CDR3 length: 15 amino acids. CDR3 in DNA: TGCAGTGCTAACCGAGGGGCAGGGGAGGCCGGGGAGCTGTTTTTT. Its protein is CSANRGAGEAGELFF.

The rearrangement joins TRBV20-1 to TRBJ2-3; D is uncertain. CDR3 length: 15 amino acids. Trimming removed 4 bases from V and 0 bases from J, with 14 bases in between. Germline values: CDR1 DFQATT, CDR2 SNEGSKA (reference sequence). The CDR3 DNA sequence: TGCAGTGCTACAGTATCTAGATCTAGCACAGATACGCAGTATTTT. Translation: CSATVSRSSTDTQYF.

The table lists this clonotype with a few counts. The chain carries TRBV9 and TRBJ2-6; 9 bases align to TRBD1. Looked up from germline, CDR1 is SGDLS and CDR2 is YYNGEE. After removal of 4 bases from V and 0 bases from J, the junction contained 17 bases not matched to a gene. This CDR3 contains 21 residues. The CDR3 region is CASSPVGYGQGTYSGANVLTF. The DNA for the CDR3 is TGTGCCAGCAGCCCTGTAGGTTACGGACAGGGGACGTACTCTGGGGCCAACGTCCTGACTTTC.

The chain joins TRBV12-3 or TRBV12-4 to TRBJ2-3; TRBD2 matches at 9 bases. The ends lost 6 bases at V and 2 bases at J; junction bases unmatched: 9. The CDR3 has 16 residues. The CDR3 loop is CASSSATSGITDTQYF. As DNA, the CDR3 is TGTGCCAGCAGCTCTGCGACTAGCGGTATCACAGATACGCAGTATTTT.

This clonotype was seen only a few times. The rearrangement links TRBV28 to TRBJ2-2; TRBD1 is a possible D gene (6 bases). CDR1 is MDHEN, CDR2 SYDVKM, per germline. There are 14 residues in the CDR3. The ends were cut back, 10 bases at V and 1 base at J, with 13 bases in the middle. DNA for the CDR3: TGTGCCACCCATGGGGACAAGAACACCGGGGAGCTGTTTTTT. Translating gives CATHGDKNTGELFF.

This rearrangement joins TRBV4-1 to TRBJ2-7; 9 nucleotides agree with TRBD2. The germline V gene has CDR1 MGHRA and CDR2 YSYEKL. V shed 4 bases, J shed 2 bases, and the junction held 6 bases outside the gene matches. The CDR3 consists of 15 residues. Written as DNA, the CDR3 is TGCGCCAGCAGCCCCCGGGCTAGCGGGGCCTACGAGCAGTACTTC. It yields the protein CASSPRASGAYEQYF.

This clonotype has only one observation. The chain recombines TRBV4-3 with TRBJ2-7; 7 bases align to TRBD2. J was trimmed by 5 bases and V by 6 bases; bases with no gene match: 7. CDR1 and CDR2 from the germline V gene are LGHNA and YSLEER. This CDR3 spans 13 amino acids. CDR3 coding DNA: TGCGCCAGCAGTTCCTGGAGCGGGGACGAGCAGTACTTC. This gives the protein CASSSWSGDEQYF.

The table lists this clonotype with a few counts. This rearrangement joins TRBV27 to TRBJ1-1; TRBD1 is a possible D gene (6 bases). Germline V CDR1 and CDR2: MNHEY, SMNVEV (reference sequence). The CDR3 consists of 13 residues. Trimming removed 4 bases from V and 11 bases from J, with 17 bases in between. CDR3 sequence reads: CASSWDTGSVAFF. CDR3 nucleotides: TGTGCCAGCAGTTGGGATACAGGGTCAGTCGCTTTCTTT.

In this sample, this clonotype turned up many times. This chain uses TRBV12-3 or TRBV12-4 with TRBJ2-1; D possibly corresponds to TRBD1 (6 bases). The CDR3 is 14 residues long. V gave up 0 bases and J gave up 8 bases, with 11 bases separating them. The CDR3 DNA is TGTGCCAGCAGTTTAGCGTCAGGGGAGCATGAGCAGTTCTTC. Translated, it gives CASSLASGEHEQFF.